This TCR beta chain came from a study of cytomegalovirus exposure and HLA in healthy donors. The PCR employed 60 Vbeta primers together with 13 Jbeta primers. The method was immunoSEQ multiplex PCR; TCRdb's version includes in-frame clones alone and lacks a portion of them. The sample carries about 64,000 clones, 60% to 80% recorded once. Findings of the study overall: Roughly uniform depth of sequencing across donors was assumed in presence/absence analyses.

Details on this clone: What it binds is not known.

Looked up from germline, CDR1 is MNHEY and CDR2 is SVGAGI. V lost 0 bases and J lost 4; bases outside the gene matches: 1. The CDR3 extends over 15 amino acids. Sequenced sample: PBMCs. This TCR was sampled from a male donor in good health and CMV-seropositive. This sequence joins TRBV6-5 and TRBJ2-1; TRBD2 matches 9 bases. This chain's CDR3 is CASSYSLAGYNEQFF. The CDR3 nucleotides are TGTGCCAGCAGTTACTCTCTAGCGGGGTACAATGAGCAGTTCTTC.